This TCR beta chain originates from a study of cytotoxic CD8 clonotypes in ibrutinib-treated CLL. Looking at the study overall: A mean of around 260,000 productive templates and 100,000 or so productive rearrangements was obtained per sample. Study-wide findings and caveats: Baseline-level clonality went beyond age-matched healthy donors and moved in step with circulating CD8+ T-cell counts. Clonality increased with ibrutinib response but returned toward baseline at progression. The study found public clonotypes uncommon, contracting or stable on treatment.

As regards this clone: The target antigen is unknown.

Profiled with immunoSEQ multiplex PCR; TCRdb holds only in-frame clones, not every one. The top ten hold approximately 6% of the sample, which has some 350,000 clones, 60% to 80% seen once. Trimming cost V 6 bases and J 4 bases; bases outside gene matches: 6. CDR1 is MNHEY, CDR2 SMNVEV, per germline (reference sequence). The CDR3 length is 14 residues. The material sequenced was PBMCs, taken after 36 months of ibrutinib treatment. This chain links TRBV27 with TRBJ1-3, with 7 bases fitting TRBD1. The sequence came from a human donor with chronic lymphocytic leukemia. This chain's CDR3 is CASRRTGTGNTIYF. The CDR3 bases are TGTGCCAGCAGACGGACAGGAACGGGAAACACCATATATTTT.